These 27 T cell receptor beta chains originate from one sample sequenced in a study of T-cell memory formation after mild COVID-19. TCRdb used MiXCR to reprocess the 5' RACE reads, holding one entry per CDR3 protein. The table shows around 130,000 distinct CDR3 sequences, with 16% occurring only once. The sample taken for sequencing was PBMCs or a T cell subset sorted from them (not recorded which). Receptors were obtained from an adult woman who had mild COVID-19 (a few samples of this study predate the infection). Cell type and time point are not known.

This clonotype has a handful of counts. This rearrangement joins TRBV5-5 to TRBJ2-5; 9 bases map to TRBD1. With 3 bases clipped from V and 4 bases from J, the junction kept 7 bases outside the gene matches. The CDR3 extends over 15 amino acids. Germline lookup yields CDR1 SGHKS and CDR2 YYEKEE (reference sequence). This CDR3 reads CASSYTGQGSETQYF. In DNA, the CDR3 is TGTGCCAGCAGCTACACCGGACAGGGGTCAGAGACCCAGTACTTC. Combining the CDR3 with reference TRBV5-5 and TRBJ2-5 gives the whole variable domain DAGVTQSPTHLIKTRGQQVTLRCSPISGHKSVSWYQQVLGQGPQFIFQYYEKEERGRGNFPDRFSARQFPNYSSELNVNALLLGDSALYLCASSYTGQGSETQYFGPGTRLLVL.

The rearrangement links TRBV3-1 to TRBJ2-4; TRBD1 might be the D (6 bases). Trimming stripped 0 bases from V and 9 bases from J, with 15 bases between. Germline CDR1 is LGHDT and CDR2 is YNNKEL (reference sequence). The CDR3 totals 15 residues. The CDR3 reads CASSQDGTSRSIQYF. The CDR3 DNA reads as TGTGCCAGCAGCCAAGACGGGACAAGCCGGAGCATTCAGTACTTC.

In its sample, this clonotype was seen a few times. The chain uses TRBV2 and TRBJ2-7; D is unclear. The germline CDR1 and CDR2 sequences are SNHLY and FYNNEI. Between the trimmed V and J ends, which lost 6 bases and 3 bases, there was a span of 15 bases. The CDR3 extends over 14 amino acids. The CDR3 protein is CASSFEGKGYEQYF. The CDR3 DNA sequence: TGTGCCAGCAGCTTTGAAGGGAAAGGCTACGAGCAGTACTTC. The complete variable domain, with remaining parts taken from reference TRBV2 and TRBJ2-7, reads EPEVTQTPSHQVTQMGQEVILRCVPISNHLYFYWYRQILGQKVEFLVSFYNNEISEKSEIFDDQFSVERPDGSNFTLKIRSTKLEDSAMYFCASSFEGKGYEQYFGPGTRLTVT.

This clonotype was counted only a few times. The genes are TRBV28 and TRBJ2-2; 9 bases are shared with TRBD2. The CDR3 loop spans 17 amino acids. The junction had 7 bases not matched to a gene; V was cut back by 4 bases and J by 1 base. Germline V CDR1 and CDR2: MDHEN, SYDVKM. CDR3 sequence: CASSSASGNENTGELFF. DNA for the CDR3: TGTGCCAGCAGTTCTGCTAGCGGGAACGAGAACACCGGGGAGCTGTTTTTT. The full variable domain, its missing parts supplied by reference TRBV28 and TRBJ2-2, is DVKVTQSSRYLVKRTGEKVFLECVQDMDHENMFWYRQDPGLGLRLIYFSYDVKMKEKGDIPEGYSVSREKKERFSLILESASTNQTSMYLCASSSASGNENTGELFFGEGSRLTVL.

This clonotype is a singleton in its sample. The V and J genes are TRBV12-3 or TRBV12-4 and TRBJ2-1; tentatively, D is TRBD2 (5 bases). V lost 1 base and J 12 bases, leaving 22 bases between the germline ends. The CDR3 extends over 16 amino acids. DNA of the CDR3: TGTGCCAGCAGTTTAGGTGTTCGCTCCCTCGGGGATCGGCAGTTCTTC. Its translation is CASSLGVRSLGDRQFF.

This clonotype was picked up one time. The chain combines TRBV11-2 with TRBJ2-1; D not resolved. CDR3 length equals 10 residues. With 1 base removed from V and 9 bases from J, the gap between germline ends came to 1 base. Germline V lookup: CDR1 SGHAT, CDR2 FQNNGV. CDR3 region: CASSLVEQFF. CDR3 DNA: TGTGCCAGCAGCTTAGTTGAGCAGTTCTTC.

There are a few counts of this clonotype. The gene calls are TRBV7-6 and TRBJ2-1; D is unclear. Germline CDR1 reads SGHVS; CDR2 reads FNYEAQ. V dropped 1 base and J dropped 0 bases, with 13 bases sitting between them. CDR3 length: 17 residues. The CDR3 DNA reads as TGTGCCAGCAGCTTAGGGTCCACCATTCACTCCTACAATGAGCAGTTCTTC. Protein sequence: CASSLGSTIHSYNEQFF.

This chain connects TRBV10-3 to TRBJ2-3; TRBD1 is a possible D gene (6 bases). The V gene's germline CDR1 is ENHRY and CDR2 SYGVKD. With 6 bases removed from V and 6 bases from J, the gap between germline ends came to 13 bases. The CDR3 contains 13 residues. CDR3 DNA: TGTGCCATCAGAACCCCTACAGGGGATACGCAGTATTTT. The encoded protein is CAIRTPTGDTQYF.

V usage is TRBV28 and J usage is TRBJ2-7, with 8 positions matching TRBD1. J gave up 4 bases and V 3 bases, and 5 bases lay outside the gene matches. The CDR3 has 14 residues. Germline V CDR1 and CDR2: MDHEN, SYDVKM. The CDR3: CASSFRGQVYEQYF. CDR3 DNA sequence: TGTGCCAGCAGTTTTAGGGGACAGGTGTACGAGCAGTACTTC.

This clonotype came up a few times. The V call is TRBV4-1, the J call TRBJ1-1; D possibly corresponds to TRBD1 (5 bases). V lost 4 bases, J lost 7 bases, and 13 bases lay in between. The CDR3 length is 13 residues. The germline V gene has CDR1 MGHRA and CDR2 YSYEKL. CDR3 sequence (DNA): TGCGCCAGCAGCCCAGGGTTATTAGTTGAAGCTTTCTTT. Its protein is CASSPGLLVEAFF.

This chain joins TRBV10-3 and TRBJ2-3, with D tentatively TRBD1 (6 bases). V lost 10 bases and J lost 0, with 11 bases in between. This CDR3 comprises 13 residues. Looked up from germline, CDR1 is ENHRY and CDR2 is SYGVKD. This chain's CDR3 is CATAGVSTDTQYF. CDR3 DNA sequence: TGTGCCACCGCAGGGGTTAGCACAGATACGCAGTATTTT.

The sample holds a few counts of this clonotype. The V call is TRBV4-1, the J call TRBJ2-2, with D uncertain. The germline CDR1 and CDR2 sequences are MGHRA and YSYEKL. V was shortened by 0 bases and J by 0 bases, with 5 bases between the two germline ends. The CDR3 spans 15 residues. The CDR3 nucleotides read TGCGCCAGCAGCCAAGATCCATCGAACACCGGGGAGCTGTTTTTT. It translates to CASSQDPSNTGELFF.

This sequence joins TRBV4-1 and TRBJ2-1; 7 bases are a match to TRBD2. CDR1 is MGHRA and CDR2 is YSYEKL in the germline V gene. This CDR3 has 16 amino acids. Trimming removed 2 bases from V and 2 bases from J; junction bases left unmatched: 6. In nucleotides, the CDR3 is TGCGCCAGCAGCCAACCTAGCGGTAAAACCTACAATGAGCAGTTCTTC. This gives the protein CASSQPSGKTYNEQFF.

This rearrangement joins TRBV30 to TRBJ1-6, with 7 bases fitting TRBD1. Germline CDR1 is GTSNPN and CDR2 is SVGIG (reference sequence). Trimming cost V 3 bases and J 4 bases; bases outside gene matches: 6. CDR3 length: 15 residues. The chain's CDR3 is CAWRGDSYYNSPLHF. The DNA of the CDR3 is TGTGCCTGGAGAGGGGACAGTTATTATAATTCACCCCTCCACTTT.

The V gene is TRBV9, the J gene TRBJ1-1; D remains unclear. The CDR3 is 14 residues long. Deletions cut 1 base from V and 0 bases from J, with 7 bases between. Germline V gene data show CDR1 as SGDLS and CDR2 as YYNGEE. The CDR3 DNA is TGTGCCAGCAGCGTACAAAATATGAACACTGAAGCTTTCTTT. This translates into CASSVQNMNTEAFF. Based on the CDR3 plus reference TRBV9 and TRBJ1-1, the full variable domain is DSGVTQTPKHLITATGQRVTLRCSPRSGDLSVYWYQQSLDQGLQFLIQYYNGEERAKGNILERFSAQQFPDLHSELNLSSLELGDSALYFCASSVQNMNTEAFFGQGTRLTVV.

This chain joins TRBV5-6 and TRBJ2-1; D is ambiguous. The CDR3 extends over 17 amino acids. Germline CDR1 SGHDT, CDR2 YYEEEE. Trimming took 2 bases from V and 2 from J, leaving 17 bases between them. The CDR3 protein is CASSFRYLGPTYNEQFF. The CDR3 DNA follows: TGTGCCAGCAGCTTTAGATACTTGGGCCCTACCTACAATGAGCAGTTCTTC.

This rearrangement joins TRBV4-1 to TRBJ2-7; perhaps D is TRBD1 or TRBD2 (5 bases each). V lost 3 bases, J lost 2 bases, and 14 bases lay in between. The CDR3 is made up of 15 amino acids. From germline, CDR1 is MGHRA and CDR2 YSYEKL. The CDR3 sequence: CASSQSRDGAYEQYF. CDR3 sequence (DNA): TGCGCCAGCAGCCAGAGCCGGGACGGCGCCTACGAGCAGTACTTC.

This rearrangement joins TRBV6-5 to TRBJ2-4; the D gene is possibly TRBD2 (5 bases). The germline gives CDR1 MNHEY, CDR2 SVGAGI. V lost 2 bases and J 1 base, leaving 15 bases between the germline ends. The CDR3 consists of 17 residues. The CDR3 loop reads CASSYSAEGSAKNIQYF. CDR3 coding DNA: TGTGCCAGCAGTTACAGCGCAGAGGGCTCGGCCAAAAACATTCAGTACTTC.

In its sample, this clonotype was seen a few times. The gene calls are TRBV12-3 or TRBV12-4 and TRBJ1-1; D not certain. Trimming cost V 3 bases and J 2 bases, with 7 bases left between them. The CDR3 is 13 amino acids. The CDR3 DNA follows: TGTGCCAGCAGTTTTGGGGATAACACTGAAGCTTTCTTT. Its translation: CASSFGDNTEAFF.

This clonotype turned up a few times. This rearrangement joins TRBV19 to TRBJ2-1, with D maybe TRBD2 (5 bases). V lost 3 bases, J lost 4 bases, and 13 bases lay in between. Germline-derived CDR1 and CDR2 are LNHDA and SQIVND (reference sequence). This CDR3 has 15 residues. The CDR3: CASSMARTGYNEQFF. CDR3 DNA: TGTGCCAGTAGTATGGCAAGGACTGGGTACAATGAGCAGTTCTTC.

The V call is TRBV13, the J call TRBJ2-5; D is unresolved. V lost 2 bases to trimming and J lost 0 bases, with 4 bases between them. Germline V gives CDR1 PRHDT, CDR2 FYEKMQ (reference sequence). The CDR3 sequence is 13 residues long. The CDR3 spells CASSLRHQETQYF. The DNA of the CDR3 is TGTGCCAGCAGCTTAAGGCACCAAGAGACCCAGTACTTC.

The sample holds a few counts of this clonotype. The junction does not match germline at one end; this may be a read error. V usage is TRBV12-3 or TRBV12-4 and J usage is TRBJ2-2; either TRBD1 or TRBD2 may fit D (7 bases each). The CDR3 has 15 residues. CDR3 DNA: TGTGCCAGCAGTCCCTTAGCGGGCAACCTTCAGGGGGAGCTGTTT. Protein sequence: CASSPLAGNLQGELF.

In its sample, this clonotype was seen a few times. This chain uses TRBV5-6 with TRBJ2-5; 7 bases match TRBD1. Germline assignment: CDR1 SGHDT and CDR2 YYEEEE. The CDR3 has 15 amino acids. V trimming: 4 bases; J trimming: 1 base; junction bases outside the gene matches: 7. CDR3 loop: CASSASDRVQETQYF. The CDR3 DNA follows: TGTGCCAGCAGCGCGAGCGACAGGGTCCAAGAGACCCAGTACTTC.

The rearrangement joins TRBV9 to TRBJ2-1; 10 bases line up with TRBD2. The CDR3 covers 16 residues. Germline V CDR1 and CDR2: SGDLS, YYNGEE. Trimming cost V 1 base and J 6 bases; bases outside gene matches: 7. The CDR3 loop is CASSVPSGGVVNEQFF. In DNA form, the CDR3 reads TGTGCCAGCAGCGTACCGAGCGGGGGGGTGGTCAATGAGCAGTTCTTC.

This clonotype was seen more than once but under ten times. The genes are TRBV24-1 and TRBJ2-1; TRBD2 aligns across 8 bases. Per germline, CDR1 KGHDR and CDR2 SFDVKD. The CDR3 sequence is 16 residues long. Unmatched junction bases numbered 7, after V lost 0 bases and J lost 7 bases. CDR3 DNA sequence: TGTGCCACCAGTGATTTGGGACGGGAGGGGACAAATGAGCAGTTCTTC. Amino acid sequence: CATSDLGREGTNEQFF.

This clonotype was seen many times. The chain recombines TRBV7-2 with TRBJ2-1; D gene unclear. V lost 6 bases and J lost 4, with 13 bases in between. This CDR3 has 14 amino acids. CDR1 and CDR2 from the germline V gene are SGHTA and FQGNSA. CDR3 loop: CASRPARRYNEQFF. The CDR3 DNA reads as TGTGCCAGCAGGCCCGCCAGAAGGTACAATGAGCAGTTCTTC.

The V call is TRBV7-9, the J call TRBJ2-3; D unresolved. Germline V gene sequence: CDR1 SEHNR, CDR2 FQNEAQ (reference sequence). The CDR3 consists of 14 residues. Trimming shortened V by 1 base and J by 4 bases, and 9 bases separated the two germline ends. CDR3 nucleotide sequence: TGTGCCAGCAGCTTAGAAGAAAGCGCAGATACGCAGTATTTT. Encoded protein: CASSLEESADTQYF.